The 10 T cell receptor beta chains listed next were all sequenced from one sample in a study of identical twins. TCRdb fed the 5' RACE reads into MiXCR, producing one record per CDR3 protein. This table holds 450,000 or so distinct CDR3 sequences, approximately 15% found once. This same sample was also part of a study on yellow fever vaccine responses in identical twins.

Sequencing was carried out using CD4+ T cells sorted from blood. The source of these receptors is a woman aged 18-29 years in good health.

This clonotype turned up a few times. The CDR3 region is CASSLQGGGTNEKLFF. CDR3 sequence (DNA): TGTGCCAGCAGCCTCCAGGGAGGCGGAACTAATGAAAAACTGTTTTTT. The chain couples TRBV3-1 to TRBJ1-4; the D gene is possibly TRBD1 (5 bases). CDR1 and CDR2 (germline): LGHDT, YNNKEL (reference sequence). V dropped 4 bases and J dropped 1 base, with 13 bases sitting between them. The CDR3 totals 16 residues.

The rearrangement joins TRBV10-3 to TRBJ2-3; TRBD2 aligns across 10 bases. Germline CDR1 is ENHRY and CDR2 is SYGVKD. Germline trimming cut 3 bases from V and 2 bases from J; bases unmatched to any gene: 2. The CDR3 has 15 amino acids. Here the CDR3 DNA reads TGTGCCATCAGTGATCTAGCGGGAGCCACAGATACGCAGTATTTT. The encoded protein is CAISDLAGATDTQYF.

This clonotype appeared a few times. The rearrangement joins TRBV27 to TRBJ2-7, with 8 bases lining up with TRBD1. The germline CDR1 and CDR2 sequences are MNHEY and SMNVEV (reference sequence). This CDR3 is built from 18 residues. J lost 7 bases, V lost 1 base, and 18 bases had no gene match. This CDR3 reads CASSLFGMMGRGQNEQYF. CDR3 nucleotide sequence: TGTGCCAGCAGTTTATTTGGGATGATGGGCAGGGGGCAAAATGAGCAGTACTTC.

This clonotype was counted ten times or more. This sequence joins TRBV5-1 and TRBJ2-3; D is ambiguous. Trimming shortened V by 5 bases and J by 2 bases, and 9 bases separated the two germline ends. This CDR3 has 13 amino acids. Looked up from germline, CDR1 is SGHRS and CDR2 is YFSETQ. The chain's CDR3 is CASSLPNTDTQYF. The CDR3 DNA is TGCGCCAGCAGTTTACCTAACACAGATACGCAGTATTTT.

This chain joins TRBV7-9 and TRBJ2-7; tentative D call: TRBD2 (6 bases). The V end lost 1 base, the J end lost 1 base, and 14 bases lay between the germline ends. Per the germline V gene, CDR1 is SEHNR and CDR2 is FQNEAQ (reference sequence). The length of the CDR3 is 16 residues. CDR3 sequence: CASSLGAGLTSYEQYF. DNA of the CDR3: TGTGCCAGCAGCTTAGGGGCGGGGCTTACATCCTACGAGCAGTACTTC.

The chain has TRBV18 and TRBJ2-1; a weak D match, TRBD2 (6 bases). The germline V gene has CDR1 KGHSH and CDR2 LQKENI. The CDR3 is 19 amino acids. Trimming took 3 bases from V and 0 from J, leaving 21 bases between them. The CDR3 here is CASSPLPISGPSSYNEQFF. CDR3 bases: TGTGCCAGCTCACCTCTTCCGATTAGCGGACCCAGCTCCTACAATGAGCAGTTCTTC.

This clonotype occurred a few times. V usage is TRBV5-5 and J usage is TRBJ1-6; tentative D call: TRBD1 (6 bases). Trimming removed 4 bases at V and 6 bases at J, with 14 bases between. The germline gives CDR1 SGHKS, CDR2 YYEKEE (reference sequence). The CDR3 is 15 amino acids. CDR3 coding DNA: TGTGCCAGCAGCCGGGAACAGGGAGCTAATTCACCCCTCCACTTT. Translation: CASSREQGANSPLHF.

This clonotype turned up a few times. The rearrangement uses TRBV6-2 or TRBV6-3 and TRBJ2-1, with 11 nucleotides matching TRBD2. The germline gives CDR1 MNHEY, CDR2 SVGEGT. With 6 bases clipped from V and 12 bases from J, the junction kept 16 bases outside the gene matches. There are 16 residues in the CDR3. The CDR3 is CASSPPGLADLSGQFF. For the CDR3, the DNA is TGTGCCAGCAGCCCCCCGGGACTAGCGGACCTCAGCGGGCAGTTCTTC.

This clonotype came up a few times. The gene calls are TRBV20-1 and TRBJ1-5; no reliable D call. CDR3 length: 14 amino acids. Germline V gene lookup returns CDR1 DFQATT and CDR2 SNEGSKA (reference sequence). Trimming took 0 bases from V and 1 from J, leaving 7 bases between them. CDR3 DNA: TGCAGTGCTAGAGATCCAAGGAGCAATCAGCCCCAGCATTTT. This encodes CSARDPRSNQPQHF.

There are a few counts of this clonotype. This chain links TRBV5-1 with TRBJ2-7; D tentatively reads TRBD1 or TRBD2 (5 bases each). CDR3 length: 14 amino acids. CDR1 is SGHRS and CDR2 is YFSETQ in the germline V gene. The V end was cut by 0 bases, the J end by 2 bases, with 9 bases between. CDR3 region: CASSLERDPYEQYF. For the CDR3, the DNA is TGCGCCAGCAGCTTGGAAAGGGACCCCTACGAGCAGTACTTC.